The 5 T cell receptor beta chains reported below all come from one sample, sequenced in a study of blood T cell repertoires in COVID-19. The protocol was immunoSEQ multiplex PCR, while the TCRdb copy is restricted to in-frame clones and leaves out a portion. The table lists roughly 110,000 clones, more than 70% of them singletons. The source material was peripheral blood. Receptor source: a woman aged 60 to 75 with COVID-19, enrolled during active disease.

This clone was counted between two and nine times. The rearrangement joins TRBV6-6 to TRBJ2-7, with no clear D. Looked up from germline, CDR1 is MNHNY and CDR2 is SVGAGI (reference sequence). CDR3 length: 16 amino acids. V lost 0 bases, J lost 0 bases, and 12 bases lay in between. The CDR3 loop reads CASSYSYRADSYEQYF. The CDR3 region has the DNA TGTGCCAGCAGTTACTCGTACAGAGCCGACTCCTACGAGCAGTACTTC.

V usage is TRBV18 and J usage is TRBJ1-2, with 8 bases matching TRBD1. The CDR3 runs 13 residues. Germline CDR1 KGHSH, CDR2 LQKENI. V trimming: 5 bases; J trimming: 8 bases; junction bases outside the gene matches: 7. CDR3 amino acids: CASSAGTGGGYTF. The CDR3, as DNA: TGTGCCAGCTCAGCCGGGACAGGCGGCGGCTACACCTTC.

This chain connects TRBV18 to TRBJ1-5; D is perhaps TRBD1 (6 bases). Germline V gene data show CDR1 as KGHSH and CDR2 as LQKENI. The CDR3 has 14 residues. V lost 4 bases and J lost 4, with 11 bases in between. CDR3 protein: CASSREQGNQPQHF. CDR3 coding DNA: TGTGCCAGCTCACGTGAGCAGGGGAATCAGCCCCAGCATTTT.

This chain uses TRBV5-6 with TRBJ2-5; 8 nucleotides align to TRBD1. The V segment lost 1 base and the J segment 5 bases; nucleotides outside the gene matches: 7. From germline, CDR1 is SGHDT and CDR2 YYEEEE. The CDR3 totals 15 residues. The CDR3 region has the DNA TGTGCCAGCAGCTTGATGGACAGGGAACGGGAGACCCAGTACTTC. It translates to CASSLMDRERETQYF.

The CDR3 spells CASSKGQGGPDTQYF. CDR3 bases: TGTGCCAGCAGTAAAGGACAGGGTGGACCAGATACGCAGTATTTT. The chain couples TRBV2 to TRBJ2-3; 8 nucleotides line up with TRBD1. The CDR3 spans 15 residues. CDR1 and CDR2 (germline): SNHLY, FYNNEI. Trimming removed 5 bases from V and 4 bases from J; junction bases left unmatched: 8.